The clone carrying this T cell receptor beta chain has only a few counts. Its matching antigen is unknown. The sample comes from a study of beta chain features in type 1 diabetes. The entirety of the isolated RNA underwent reverse transcription, so expressed TCRB transcripts were sequenced. Repertoires were generated with immunoSEQ multiplex PCR, while TCRdb's copy carries only in-frame clones and drops some. The table lists some 140,000 clones, roughly 10% of them singletons. Study conclusions and caveats: Shorter TCRB CDR3s, moderately but significantly so, were found in Type 1 diabetes patients in all four CD4+ subsets.

This receptor was obtained from a man younger than 40 with type 1 diabetes. Sequencing was performed on central memory CD4+ T cells from blood.

The DNA for the CDR3 is TGCGCCAGCAGCTTGACGGCTAGCGGGGGGGCGCCAGATACGCAGTATTTT. Amino acids: CASSLTASGGAPDTQYF. The chain couples TRBV5-1 to TRBJ2-3; 12 positions match TRBD2. Losses at the gene ends were 1 base for V and 4 bases for J; bases not matched to a gene: 7. The germline V gene has CDR1 SGHRS and CDR2 YFSETQ. CDR3 length equals 17 residues.